The clone carrying this T cell receptor beta chain was observed at least ten times. CDR3 length: 13 residues. Germline assignment: CDR1 LNHNV and CDR2 YYDKDF (reference sequence). Trimming took off 0 bases at V and 10 bases at J, with 10 bases between the two ends. MiXCR, run by TCRdb on the RT-PCR reads, gives a single entry per CDR3 protein. The sample includes about 960,000 distinct CDR3 sequences, over 15% of them seen just once. The data belong to a study of patients and donors after allogeneic stem cell transplantation. The rearrangement joins TRBV15 to TRBJ2-1; the D gene is possibly TRBD2 (5 bases). This receptor was taken from a human donor who was either an allogeneic HSCT recipient or a stem cell or donor lymphocyte infusion donor (not recorded which). It is not recorded whose cells these are; they may come from a transplant donor. Input material: blood, either unsorted or a sorted T cell fraction (not recorded which). CDR3 loop: CATSRDTRGEQFF. The CDR3 DNA sequence: TGTGCCACCAGCAGAGATACACGGGGAGAGCAGTTCTTC.